The 14 T cell receptor beta chains below were found in one sample sequenced in a study of T cell repertoires in cytomegalovirus infection. Each CDR3 protein is one row after TCRdb ran MiXCR on the reads. The sample has some 300,000 distinct CDR3 sequences; about 9.1% are singletons. Sample: PBMCs. Receptor source: a human donor in good health (CMV status not recorded). Some clones in this sample may be carry-over from other donors' samples.

This clonotype was seen at least ten times. This chain uses TRBV4-2 with TRBJ1-6; TRBD1 agrees at 7 bases. There are 16 residues in the CDR3. V lost 0 bases to trimming and J lost 10 bases; unmatched junction nucleotides: 9. Germline-derived CDR1 and CDR2 are LGHNA and YNFKEQ. The DNA of the CDR3 is TGTGCCAGCAGCCAAGATCAGGCGACAGGGCGCTCACCCCTCCACTTT. It codes for CASSQDQATGRSPLHF.

This clonotype has at least ten counts. The chain couples TRBV7-2 to TRBJ1-2; a possible D gene is TRBD1 (6 bases). CDR3 length: 15 residues. Germline CDR1 reads SGHTA; CDR2 reads FQGNSA. With 4 bases removed from V and 3 bases from J, the gap between germline ends came to 15 bases. In DNA form, the CDR3 reads TGTGCCAGCAGCTACCGGGGGGCGTCGTACTATGGCTACACCTTC. Translation: CASSYRGASYYGYTF.

This clonotype showed up many times. This chain connects TRBV7-2 to TRBJ2-2; the match to TRBD2 covers 11 bases. V lost 4 bases, J lost 1 base, and 2 bases stayed unmatched. The germline CDR1 and CDR2 sequences are SGHTA and FQGNSA. The CDR3 extends over 16 amino acids. CDR3 coding DNA: TGTGCCAGCAGCTATAGCGGGGGGGGGAACACCGGGGAGCTGTTTTTT. Translating it yields CASSYSGGGNTGELFF.

This chain connects TRBV2 to TRBJ2-5; the match to TRBD2 covers 11 bases. The CDR3 length is 15 residues. The ends lost 8 bases at V and 3 bases at J; junction bases unmatched: 8. Germline V CDR1 and CDR2: SNHLY, FYNNEI. As DNA, the CDR3 is TGTGCCAGCGCGATGAATAGCGGGGGGGAAGAGACCCAGTACTTC. Translated, it gives CASAMNSGGEETQYF.

This clonotype was picked up many times. The CDR3 loop reads CASTTTSGGADNEQFF. CDR3 coding DNA: TGTGCCAGCACCACTACTAGCGGGGGGGCTGATAATGAGCAGTTCTTC. The chain employs TRBV7-9 and TRBJ2-1, with 13 bases aligning to TRBD2. Per germline, CDR1 SEHNR and CDR2 FQNEAQ (reference sequence). V dropped 7 bases and J dropped 7; count of bases not matched to a gene: 10. The CDR3 totals 16 residues.

This clonotype was detected ten times or more. The chain uses TRBV7-2 and TRBJ1-1; D uncertain. The CDR3 totals 13 residues. Looked up from germline, CDR1 is SGHTA and CDR2 is FQGNSA. Trimming pared 3 bases from V and 3 bases from J, leaving 8 bases between. In nucleotides, the CDR3 is TGTGCCAGCAGCTTCACGGTGGACACTGAAGCTTTCTTT. Its translation is CASSFTVDTEAFF. Full variable domain (outside the CDR3, taken from reference TRBV7-2 and TRBJ1-1): GAGVSQSPSNKVTEKGKDVELRCDPISGHTALYWYRQSLGQGLEFLIYFQGNSAPDKSGLPSDRFSAERTGGSVSTLTIQRTQQEDSAVYLCASSFTVDTEAFFGQGTRLTVV.

This clonotype was picked up many times. The rearrangement links TRBV24-1 to TRBJ2-7; TRBD1 agrees at 7 bases. V lost 4 bases to trimming and J lost 2 bases; unmatched junction nucleotides: 4. From germline, CDR1 is KGHDR and CDR2 SFDVKD. This CDR3 region has 14 residues. For the CDR3, the DNA is TGTGCCACCAGTGACTCCGGGACAGCCTACGAGCAGTACTTC. It specifies CATSDSGTAYEQYF.

This clonotype has a count of ten or more. This chain links TRBV7-2 with TRBJ1-4; D gene uncertain. CDR1 and CDR2 (germline): SGHTA, FQGNSA. Trimming left V 2 bases short and J 15 bases short, with 13 bases between. There are 12 residues in the CDR3. The CDR3 DNA is TGTGCCAGCAGCTTAAACGGTAGAGGGATGTTTTTT. Translating gives CASSLNGRGMFF.

This clonotype was seen ten or more times. V is TRBV3-1 and J is TRBJ2-7; 7 bases align to TRBD1. Germline-derived CDR1 and CDR2 are LGHDT and YNNKEL (reference sequence). The CDR3 is 15 amino acids. V was clipped by 5 bases and J by 0 bases; unmatched bases: 7. The DNA of the CDR3 is TGTGCCAGCAGCAGCACAGGGGACAACTCCTACGAGCAGTACGTC. This codes for CASSSTGDNSYEQYV.

This clonotype was picked up many times. V is TRBV19 and J is TRBJ2-4; no clear D gene. V gave up 6 bases and J gave up 0 bases, with 12 bases separating them. The germline V gene encodes CDR1 LNHDA and CDR2 SQIVND (reference sequence). The CDR3 is 15 amino acids. CDR3 sequence (DNA): TGTGCCAGTAGAGACCCGGCCTTAGCCAAAAACATTCAGTACTTC. Its protein is CASRDPALAKNIQYF.

At least ten counts were recorded for this clonotype. The chain is built from TRBV6-2 or TRBV6-3 and TRBJ2-7; maybe TRBD2 (5 bases). Per the germline V gene, CDR1 is MNHEY and CDR2 is SVGEGT. Trimming stripped 5 bases from V and 2 bases from J, with 10 bases between. The CDR3 sequence is 13 residues long. The CDR3 DNA follows: TGTGCCAGCAGTCTGAGGACTCCCTACGAGCAGTACTTC. Amino acid sequence: CASSLRTPYEQYF.

This clonotype was found many times. The chain has TRBV7-2 and TRBJ1-2; TRBD1 is a possible D gene (6 bases). Germline-derived CDR1 and CDR2 are SGHTA and FQGNSA. Trimming stripped 5 bases from V and 7 bases from J, with 23 bases between. CDR3 length: 16 residues. DNA of the CDR3: TGTGCCAGCAGCCCGGTGGACAGCCCGGCTAGGAGTGGCTACACCTTC. Encoded protein: CASSPVDSPARSGYTF.

The chain combines TRBV20-1 with TRBJ2-1, with TRBD2 matching 12 bases. This CDR3 spans 17 amino acids. The germline V gene encodes CDR1 DFQATT and CDR2 SNEGSKA (reference sequence). The V segment lost 1 base and the J segment 0 bases; nucleotides outside the gene matches: 4. The CDR3 is CSARVASGGASYNEQFF. CDR3 nucleotide sequence: TGCAGTGCTAGAGTGGCTAGCGGGGGGGCCTCCTACAATGAGCAGTTCTTC.

This clonotype was counted ten times or more. The chain is built from TRBV4-2 and TRBJ2-5, with TRBD1 matching 7 bases. V dropped 1 base and J dropped 4; count of bases not matched to a gene: 3. This CDR3 has 14 amino acids. Germline V CDR1 and CDR2: LGHNA, YNFKEQ. As DNA, the CDR3 is TGTGCCAGCAGCCAAGGACAGGGTGCAGAGACCCAGTACTTC. Translated: CASSQGQGAETQYF.